The T cell receptor beta chain under discussion was sequenced for a study of human T cells and chemical hapten exposure. Background on the study: Across its roughly 22 weeks, the study gave patients weekly diphenylcyclopropenone doses to the scalp. Patients, chiefly female, had alopecia areata, totalis or universalis. Overall study findings and caveats: Large CDR3 similarity clusters arose significantly more often from expanded TCRs than from controls.

Time point given: patch test 2, 6 weeks after DPC sensitization. The treatment is: therapeutic diphenylcyclopropenone sensitization with weekly scalp DPC. V was cut by 2 bases and J by 0 bases, with 5 bases left in between. The CDR3 runs to 13 residues. Germline V lookup: CDR1 ENHRY, CDR2 SYGVKD. TCRdb processed the RACE reads anew with MiXCR; each CDR3 protein has one entry. The data hold over 130,000 distinct CDR3 sequences, with 10% to 15% observed a single time. This clonotype has ten or more counts. Its antigen is not identified. This TCR was recovered from a woman between 50 and 59 years old with alopecia areata. Some clones in this sample may be carry-over from other donors' samples. The chain has TRBV10-3 and TRBJ2-7; D unclear. The sample here was whole blood, taken in connection with sensitization to the hapten diphenylcyclopropenone (DPC). Here the CDR3 reads CAISERVSYEQYF. The DNA of the CDR3 is TGTGCCATCAGTGAGAGAGTCTCCTACGAGCAGTACTTC.